One sample yielded the 32 T cell receptor beta chains listed below, sequenced in a study of T cells in women clearing cervical HPV infection. The method was immunoSEQ multiplex PCR; TCRdb's version includes in-frame clones alone and lacks a portion of them. The sample table includes 40,000 to 45,000 clones. Sequences were obtained from blood buffy coat. Receptors originate from a woman between 18 and 70 years old with a cervical HPV16 infection that either progressed to CIN3+ or cleared (not recorded which).

With respect to this clone: The read terminates 3 residues before the CDR3 end, so the remaining end is supplied by the germline J gene. The chain combines TRBV11-2 with TRBJ2-6; perhaps TRBD2 as D (6 bases). The ends were cut back, 7 bases at V and 3 bases at J, with 7 bases in the middle. CDR3 size: 13 residues. Germline V gives CDR1 SGHAT, CDR2 FQNNGV. The CDR3 here is CASTGGGANVLTF. The covered CDR3 bases are TGTGCCAGCACCGGGGGTGGGGCCAACGTC.

Details on this clone: The read ends 3 residues before the CDR3 terminus; that terminus is restored from the germline J gene. The rearrangement links TRBV27 to TRBJ1-6; maybe TRBD1 (5 bases). CDR1 and CDR2 (germline): MNHEY, SMNVEV (reference sequence). V lost 7 bases and J lost 9, with 19 bases in between. The CDR3 is 15 amino acids. The part of the CDR3 DNA that was read is TGTGCCAGCACTCTGGTCGGGGGGTTTTTTTCACCC. Protein product: CASTLVGGFFSP. The whole CDR3 protein is CASTLVGGFFSPLHF.

Note on this clone: Coverage ceases 3 residues before the CDR3 finishes, and the germline J gene fills in the end. The chain recombines TRBV2 with TRBJ1-5; 7 bases map to TRBD1. V shed 8 bases and J 0 bases; nucleotides not matched to a gene: 4. This CDR3 is 14 amino acids long. Germline V lookup: CDR1 SNHLY, CDR2 FYNNEI. CDR3 region: CASQTGFSNQPQHF. CDR3 DNA (partial): TGTGCCAGCCAGACAGGGTTTAGCAATCAGCCC.

Remarks on this clone: With the read ending 3 residues before the CDR3 end, the germline J gene is used to fill in that end. The chain has TRBV19 and TRBJ2-7; TRBD1 agrees at 10 bases. The germline V gene encodes CDR1 LNHDA and CDR2 SQIVND (reference sequence). The CDR3 totals 14 residues. J lost 3 bases, V lost 6 bases, and 5 bases had no gene match. CDR3 loop: CASRPGQGNYEQYF. The part of the CDR3 DNA that was read is TGTGCCAGTAGGCCGGGACAGGGGAACTACGAG.

Remarks on this clone: The read is 3 residues too short to cover the CDR3 end, so that end is filled in from the germline J gene. The chain has TRBV11-2 and TRBJ2-3, with D possibly being TRBD2 (5 bases). Germline loops: CDR1 SGHAT, CDR2 FQNNGV. The ends were cut back, 2 bases at V and 1 base at J, with 10 bases in the middle. The CDR3 runs 15 residues. Incomplete CDR3 DNA: TGTGCCAGCAGCTTAATGAGGGCTGGCACAGATACG. This gives the protein CASSLMRAGTDT. The full-length CDR3 reads as CASSLMRAGTDTQYF.

Note on this clone: The CDR3 end falls 3 residues outside the read, so it is completed with the germline J gene. This chain joins TRBV18 and TRBJ1-4, with D possibly being TRBD1 (5 bases). The germline V gene has CDR1 KGHSH and CDR2 LQKENI. With 3 bases removed from V and 6 bases from J, the gap between germline ends came to 11 bases. The CDR3 has 14 amino acids. CDR3 bases read: TGTGCCAGCTCACCGGGTCAGGGAGATGAAAAA. It yields the protein CASSPGQGDEK. The complete CDR3 sequence is CASSPGQGDEKLFF.

Comments on this clone: Read sequence stops 3 residues before the CDR3 end, and the germline J gene provides the missing end. The chain carries TRBV18 and TRBJ1-5; 9 positions agree with TRBD1. CDR1 is KGHSH, CDR2 LQKENI, per germline. The CDR3 runs to 16 residues. V dropped 0 bases and J dropped 6; count of bases not matched to a gene: 6. CDR3 region: CASSPPRTGEGQPQHF. Partial CDR3 DNA: TGTGCCAGCTCACCACCTAGGACAGGGGAGGGTCAGCCC.

In the case of this clone: The read terminates 3 residues ahead of where the CDR3 ends, so the germline J gene completes it. This rearrangement joins TRBV7-2 to TRBJ2-4; 7 nucleotides match TRBD2. The CDR3 has 18 residues. J lost 0 bases, V lost 0 bases, and 8 bases had no gene match. Germline CDR1 SGHTA, CDR2 FQGNSA. The sequenced CDR3 bases are TGTGCCAGCAGCTTAGCGGCCCCCGGGGGGATAGCCAAAAACATT. It encodes CASSLAAPGGIAKNI. The entire CDR3 is CASSLAAPGGIAKNIQYF.

Concerning this clone: The read gets to within 3 residues of the CDR3 end, and the germline J gene fills in the rest. The chain joins TRBV18 to TRBJ1-2, with a weak D call TRBD1 (5 bases). The CDR3 length is 16 residues. Germline V gene lookup returns CDR1 KGHSH and CDR2 LQKENI. The sequenced part of the CDR3 DNA is TGTGCCAGCTCACCACCGGGGGGGAGCTCCTACAATGAC. Protein: CASSPPGGSSYND. The full CDR3 protein is CASSPPGGSSYNDYTF.

As regards this clone: The read gets to within 3 residues of the CDR3 end, and the germline J gene fills in the rest. The chain links TRBV2 to TRBJ1-5; a possible D gene is TRBD1 (6 bases). V was trimmed by 4 bases and J by 2 bases, leaving 15 bases between them. CDR1 is SNHLY and CDR2 is FYNNEI in the germline V gene. The CDR3 length is 16 residues. Incomplete CDR3 DNA: TGTGCCAGCAGTGTGCTGCGAGGGGGTGGCAATCAGCCC. This translates into CASSVLRGGGNQP. The full CDR3 reads CASSVLRGGGNQPQHF.

CDR3 region: CASSLLGQGRYGYTF. CDR3 bases read: TGTGCCAGCAGTTTACTCGGACAGGGCCGTTATGGC. The V gene is TRBV28, the J gene TRBJ1-2, with 8 bases aligning to TRBD1. From the germline J gene comes the end of the CDR3, since the read stops 3 residues before it. Germline-derived CDR1 and CDR2 are MDHEN and SYDVKM. J was trimmed by 5 bases and V by 2 bases; bases with no gene match: 7. This CDR3 has 15 amino acids.

A word on this clone: From the germline J gene comes the end of the CDR3, since the read stops 3 residues before it. The chain recombines TRBV30 with TRBJ1-2; no firm D call. Germline lookup yields CDR1 GTSNPN and CDR2 SVGIG (reference sequence). The CDR3 extends over 13 amino acids. The sequenced part of the CDR3 DNA is TGTGCCTGCGAGACTTCCTTTTGGAATGAC. Residues: CACETSFWND. The complete CDR3 sequence is CACETSFWNDYTF.

Concerning this clone itself: With the read ending 3 residues before the CDR3 end, the germline J gene is used to fill in that end. This sequence joins TRBV7-6 and TRBJ1-3, with D maybe TRBD1 (5 bases). The CDR3 totals 16 residues. CDR1 and CDR2 from the germline V gene are SGHVS and FNYEAQ. V was clipped by 1 base and J by 4 bases, with 14 bases between them. CDR3 amino acids: CASSLGLGLTGNTIYF. The CDR3 DNA, read in part, is TGTGCCAGCAGCTTAGGGCTGGGGCTGACCGGAAACACC.

To note about this clone: The read finishes 3 residues shy of the CDR3 end, and the germline J gene is used to complete it. The chain carries TRBV5-1 and TRBJ1-2; 11 bases match TRBD1. Germline trimming cut 2 bases from V and 6 bases from J; bases unmatched to any gene: 3. This CDR3 contains 14 residues. The V gene's germline CDR1 is SGHRS and CDR2 YFSETQ. Here the CDR3 reads CASSFGTGGNGYTF. CDR3 DNA (partial): TGCGCCAGCAGCTTCGGGACAGGGGGTAATGGC.

On this clone itself: The read gets to within 3 residues of the CDR3 end, and the germline J gene fills in the rest. This chain connects TRBV18 to TRBJ1-3, with 8 bases that match TRBD1. The germline CDR1 and CDR2 sequences are KGHSH and LQKENI. The CDR3 runs 16 residues. Trimming cost V 6 bases and J 2 bases; bases outside gene matches: 9. This CDR3 is CASSAGTGRTGNTIYF. The CDR3 bases that were read are TGTGCCAGCTCGGCCGGGACAGGTCGAACTGGAAACACC.

Comments on this clone: The read falls 3 residues short of the CDR3 end, and the missing part is taken from the germline J gene. The chain combines TRBV20-1 with TRBJ1-4, with D possibly being TRBD1 (5 bases). Germline values: CDR1 DFQATT, CDR2 SNEGSKA (reference sequence). There are 11 residues in the CDR3. Here the CDR3 reads CSARRGVKLFF. The CDR3 DNA, read in part, is TGCAGTGCTAGAAGGGGAGTGAAA.

For this clone: The CDR3 end falls 3 residues outside the read, so it is completed with the germline J gene. The gene calls are TRBV6-2 or TRBV6-3 and TRBJ1-4; no firm D call. The germline gives CDR1 MNHEY, CDR2 SVGEGT. CDR3 length: 12 amino acids. Trimming cost V 4 bases and J 7 bases, with 7 bases left between them. Partial CDR3 DNA: TGTGCCAGCAGTTCCGTTCTTGAAAAA. It yields the protein CASSSVLEK. The entire CDR3 sequence reads CASSSVLEKLFF.

A note on this clone: The observed sequence ends 3 residues before the CDR3 terminus, with the missing tail filled in from the germline J gene. This sequence joins TRBV20-1 and TRBJ2-2; no firm D call. V gave up 6 bases and J gave up 2 bases, with 22 bases separating them. Germline V gene sequence: CDR1 DFQATT, CDR2 SNEGSKA (reference sequence). CDR3 length equals 17 residues. This chain's CDR3 is CSARLDLTAFNTGELFF. The CDR3 DNA, read in part, is TGCAGTGCCCGACTGGATTTAACCGCTTTTAACACCGGGGAG.

As to this clone: The read is 3 residues too short to cover the CDR3 end, so that end is filled in from the germline J gene. The chain employs TRBV20-1 and TRBJ1-6, with 7 bases identical to TRBD1. Germline CDR1 reads DFQATT; CDR2 reads SNEGSKA (reference sequence). The CDR3 spans 16 residues. V dropped 7 bases and J dropped 2; count of bases not matched to a gene: 11. CDR3 sequence reads: CSGQDEGQPYNSPLHF. CDR3 DNA, as far as it was read: TGCAGTGGTCAGGACGAGGGACAGCCCTATAATTCACCC.

As regards this clone: The sequence runs out 3 residues before the end of the CDR3; the remainder is reconstructed from the germline J gene. This chain uses TRBV7-9 with TRBJ1-6; D remains ambiguous. Trimming cost V 7 bases and J 0 bases, with 7 bases left between them. CDR3 size: 14 residues. Germline values: CDR1 SEHNR, CDR2 FQNEAQ (reference sequence). CDR3 region: CASTEVSYNSPLHF. The CDR3 DNA, read in part, is TGTGCCAGCACCGAGGTCTCCTATAATTCACCC.

Comments on this clone: The sequence runs out 3 residues before the end of the CDR3; the remainder is reconstructed from the germline J gene. The V and J genes are TRBV16 and TRBJ1-5, with D perhaps matching TRBD1 (6 bases). Trimming shortened V by 0 bases and J by 6 bases, and 9 bases separated the two germline ends. CDR1 is KGHSY, CDR2 FQNENV, per germline. The CDR3 covers 14 residues. CDR3 bases read: TGTGCCAGCAGCCAATCCGCAGGGGTTCAGCCC. Protein product: CASSQSAGVQP. The entire CDR3 protein is CASSQSAGVQPQHF.

The CDR3 region is CSALPRDMSYEQYF. The covered CDR3 bases are TGCAGTGCTCTCCCCCGGGACATGTCCTACGAG. The chain has TRBV20-1 and TRBJ2-7, with D possibly TRBD1 on 6 matching bases. The read falls 3 residues short of the CDR3 end, and the missing part is taken from the germline J gene. V was shortened by 5 bases and J by 1 base, with 15 bases between the two germline ends. The germline V gene has CDR1 DFQATT and CDR2 SNEGSKA (reference sequence). The CDR3 extends over 14 amino acids.

In regard to this clone: With the read ending 3 residues before the CDR3 end, the germline J gene is used to fill in that end. The gene calls are TRBV7-2 and TRBJ2-1; 9 bases align to TRBD2. This CDR3 has 15 residues. From germline, CDR1 is SGHTA and CDR2 FQGNSA. V trimming: 5 bases; J trimming: 9 bases; junction bases outside the gene matches: 11. Incomplete CDR3 DNA: TGTGCCAGCAGCACTAGGGGGCTAGCGGGGCTTGAG. It specifies CASSTRGLAGLE. The full-length CDR3 reads as CASSTRGLAGLEQFF.

Concerning this clone: The read ends 3 residues early relative to the CDR3; the germline J gene fills the gap. V is TRBV11-2 and J is TRBJ2-3; TRBD2 matches 7 bases. The CDR3 covers 14 residues. Trimming took 6 bases from V and 5 from J; bases not matched to a gene: 8. The V gene's germline CDR1 is SGHAT and CDR2 FQNNGV. The sequenced part of the CDR3 DNA is TGTGCCAGCAGACCTAGCGGAGGGGTAGATACG. Protein product: CASRPSGGVDT. The full CDR3 sequence reads CASRPSGGVDTQYF.

Worth noting for this clone: The read ends 3 residues before the CDR3 terminus; that terminus is restored from the germline J gene. The chain links TRBV7-3 to TRBJ2-3; D gene uncertain. CDR1 is SGHTA, CDR2 FQGTGA, per germline. V gave up 5 bases and J gave up 0 bases, with 12 bases separating them. The CDR3 has 15 residues. The part of the CDR3 DNA that was read is TGTGCCAGCAGCCCAGAAGGGCATAGCACAGATACG. This translates into CASSPEGHSTDT. The whole CDR3 is CASSPEGHSTDTQYF.

As for this clone: The CDR3 goes on 3 residues after the read ends, and that part is filled in from the germline J gene. The chain has TRBV10-3 and TRBJ2-1; a possible D gene is TRBD2 (6 bases). CDR3 length equals 11 residues. The germline V and J ends were trimmed by 6 bases and 9 bases, with 9 bases remaining between them. In germline, CDR1 is ENHRY, CDR2 SYGVKD. The CDR3 sequence: CAIRKGLEQFF. The CDR3 DNA, read in part, is TGTGCCATCAGGAAGGGACTTGAG.

In regard to this clone: The read ends 3 residues before the CDR3 terminus; that terminus is restored from the germline J gene. The rearrangement links TRBV11-1 to TRBJ2-7; D possibly corresponds to TRBD2 (5 bases). Trimming stripped 5 bases from V and 1 base from J, with 15 bases between. From germline, CDR1 is SGHAT and CDR2 FQDESV (reference sequence). This CDR3 has 15 amino acids. This CDR3 reads CASSPFQTNSYEQYF. The part of the CDR3 DNA that was read is TGTGCCAGCAGCCCCTTCCAGACTAATTCCTACGAG.

Notes on this clone: The observed sequence ends 3 residues before the CDR3 terminus, with the missing tail filled in from the germline J gene. The chain couples TRBV20-1 to TRBJ2-7, with D tentatively TRBD1 (7 bases). Germline CDR1 is DFQATT and CDR2 is SNEGSKA (reference sequence). The CDR3 contains 16 residues. Trimming stripped 6 bases from V and 6 bases from J, with 27 bases between. The DNA read from the CDR3 is TGCAGTGCCCGGCGGGGCTCGGGGACAGTCTCTCGCGAG. It codes for CSARRGSGTVSRE. The entire CDR3 protein reads CSARRGSGTVSREQYF.

For this clone: Within the sample, other DNA sequences also encode this same CDR3. The CDR3 sequence is CSAIRQSSGNTIYF. CDR3 DNA, as far as it was read: TGCAGTGCGATTCGACAGAGCTCTGGAAACACC. The rearrangement joins TRBV20-1 to TRBJ1-3; TRBD1 might be the D (5 bases). The missing CDR3 end, 3 residues past where the read stops, is filled in from the germline J gene. Trimming left V 6 bases short and J 0 bases short, with 12 bases between. Germline V gives CDR1 DFQATT, CDR2 SNEGSKA (reference sequence). CDR3 length: 14 residues.

Remarks on this clone: Read sequence stops 3 residues before the CDR3 end, and the germline J gene provides the missing end. This chain links TRBV5-1 with TRBJ2-7, with TRBD2 as a possible D gene (5 bases). Germline V gene lookup returns CDR1 SGHRS and CDR2 YFSETQ. The length of the CDR3 is 14 residues. V lost 0 bases to trimming and J lost 5 bases, with 12 bases between them. CDR3 DNA (partial): TGCGCCAGCAGCTTGGGGGCCTACGGGGACGAG. Amino acid sequence: CASSLGAYGDE. The full CDR3 is CASSLGAYGDEQYF.

Turning to this clone: The read halts 3 residues ahead of the CDR3 end, with the missing end drawn from the germline J gene. V and J are TRBV11-2 and TRBJ2-3; no reliable D call. The CDR3 is 12 residues long. Trimming cost V 5 bases and J 5 bases, with 8 bases left between them. Germline V gene data show CDR1 as SGHAT and CDR2 as FQNNGV. The CDR3 DNA, read in part, is TGTGCCAGCAGCCCCTCGGGAGATACG. Translated, it gives CASSPSGDT. The full CDR3 reads CASSPSGDTQYF. The variable domain in full, completed from reference TRBV11-2 and TRBJ2-3, reads EAGVAQSPRYKIIEKRQSVAFWCNPISGHATLYWYQQILGQGPKLLIQFQNNGVVDDSQLPKDRFSAERLKGVDSTLKIQPAKLEDSAVYLCASSPSGDTQYFGPGTRLTVL.

Remarks on this clone: The sequence runs out 3 residues before the end of the CDR3; the remainder is reconstructed from the germline J gene. The chain carries TRBV5-1 and TRBJ2-7, with 9 bases identical to TRBD1. V lost 3 bases to trimming and J lost 3 bases; unmatched junction nucleotides: 7. Germline CDR1 is SGHRS and CDR2 is YFSETQ. The CDR3 has 15 amino acids. The DNA read from the CDR3 is TGCGCCAGCAGCTCCGCCGGGACAGGGTACTACGAG. Amino acid sequence: CASSSAGTGYYE. The CDR3 reads in full as CASSSAGTGYYEQYF.